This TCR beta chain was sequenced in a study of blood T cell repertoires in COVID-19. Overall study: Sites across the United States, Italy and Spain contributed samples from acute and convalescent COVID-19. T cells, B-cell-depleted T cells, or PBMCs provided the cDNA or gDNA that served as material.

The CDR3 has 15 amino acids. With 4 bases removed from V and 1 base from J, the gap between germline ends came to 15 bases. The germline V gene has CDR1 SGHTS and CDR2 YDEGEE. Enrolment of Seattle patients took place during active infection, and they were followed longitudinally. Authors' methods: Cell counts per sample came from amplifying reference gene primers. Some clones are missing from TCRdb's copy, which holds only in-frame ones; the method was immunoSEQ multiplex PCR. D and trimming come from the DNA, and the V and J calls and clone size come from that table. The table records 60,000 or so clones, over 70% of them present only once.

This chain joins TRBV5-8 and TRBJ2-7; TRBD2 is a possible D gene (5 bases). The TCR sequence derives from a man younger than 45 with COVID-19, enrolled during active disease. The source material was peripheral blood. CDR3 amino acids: CASSGRDWESYEQYF. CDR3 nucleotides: TGTGCCAGCAGCGGCCGCGACTGGGAGTCCTACGAGCAGTACTTC.